The source of this T cell receptor beta chain is a study of T cells in Graves' hyperthyroidism and ophthalmopathy. In the ophthalmopathy cohort, Clinical Activity Score was at least 3, NOSPECS grade at least 4, and duration under 3 months. The CDR3 totals 14 residues. V dropped 2 bases and J dropped 1 base, with 6 bases sitting between them. TCR beta CDR3 regions were amplified from RNA transcripts. A set of HTBI primers served as the primers for a first-round RT-PCR of the TCR CDR3. MiXCR, applied by TCRdb to the multiplex PCR reads, yields one record per CDR3 protein. The profile shows around 600,000 distinct CDR3 sequences, more than 12% of them singletons. This clonotype was recorded many times.

This TCR was sampled from a woman in her fifties or sixties with Graves' ophthalmopathy. The V and J genes are TRBV12-3 or TRBV12-4 and TRBJ1-3; no clear D. The sequenced sample consisted of blood. The CDR3 protein is CASSLTGSGNTIYF. The CDR3 DNA follows: TGTGCCAGCAGTTTAACGGGATCTGGAAACACCATATATTTT.